This T cell receptor beta chain was captured in a study of naive and memory T cell subsets. Points from the study as a whole: TCR abundance followed a power law differing between naive and memory subsets. From naive to CM, EM and EMRA, diversity decreased and Gini increased. Over 90% of naive TCR sequences appeared only once, unlike memory subsets.

An equimolar mix of two oligonucleotides served as the beta constant-region primer for TRBC1 and TRBC2. Nested alpha and beta constant-region primers with the SP2 primer drove four PCR rounds on ligated cDNA. TCRdb reprocessed the UMI-ligation and nested PCR reads via MiXCR and lists one record per CDR3 protein. The sample shows 95,000 to 150,000 distinct CDR3 sequences, roughly 36% of them seen only once. Trimming took off 3 bases at V and 2 bases at J, with 7 bases between the two ends. This CDR3 contains 13 residues. Germline CDR1 reads SQVTM; CDR2 reads ANQGSEA. In this sample, this clonotype turned up a few times. Its antigen is still unknown.

The gene calls are TRBV29-1 and TRBJ2-2; D gene unclear. The sequence was obtained from a human donor in good health. The sequenced sample was central memory CD4+ T cells from blood. CDR3: CSVEVRNTGELFF. As DNA, the CDR3 is TGCAGCGTTGAGGTCAGAAACACCGGGGAGCTGTTTTTT.